The present T cell receptor (beta chain) was sequenced within a study of identical twins. Findings and caveats of the study: Cord blood beta clonotypes that were abundant carried fewer insertions, and memory repertoires showed no such trend.

A note on this clonotype: Its antigen is currently unknown.

All donors were healthy, and all were Caucasian. The CDR3 consists of 16 residues. Germline CDR1 and CDR2: LGHNA and YNFKEQ. Trimming at V came to 4 bases and at J to 5 bases, leaving 6 bases not matched to a gene. A single record per CDR3 protein comes from TCRdb applying MiXCR to the 5' RACE reads. The data hold 450,000 or so distinct CDR3 sequences, with 14% observed a single time. This sample also appeared in a second study, on yellow fever vaccine responses in identical twins.

Sample: CD4+ T cells sorted from blood. This TCR was recovered from a woman aged 18-29 years in good health. V is TRBV4-2 and J is TRBJ2-4; 12 bases agree with TRBD2. The CDR3 nucleotides read TGTGCCAGCAGCCCTCTAGCGGGAGGGCCCGAAAACATTCAGTACTTC. This gives the protein CASSPLAGGPENIQYF.